This TCR beta chain emerged from a study of cytomegalovirus exposure and HLA in healthy donors. As for the study in general: Approximately 80 million unique TCRs from HLA-typed donors were held in an early data release. Clustering assigned roughly 81% of the roughly 400 genotyped donors to the Caucasian-associated ancestry cluster. Regarding the study as a whole: In a later analysis, TCR beta V- and J-gene trimming showed a link to a missense DCLRE1C variant.

Researchers ran the PCR with 60 Vbeta and 13 Jbeta primers. The data were produced by immunoSEQ multiplex PCR, yet TCRdb's version contains in-frame clones alone and is incomplete. The table records approximately 190,000 clones, approximately 80% of them present only once. Germline-derived CDR1 and CDR2 are SEHNR and FQNEAQ (reference sequence). This CDR3 spans 18 amino acids. Concerning this clone: Its antigen is not known. An end of the junction does not agree with germline; a read error may underlie this.

The clonotype comes from a man aged 35 to 55 in good health and CMV-seropositive. The chain combines TRBV7-9 with TRBJ2-6; 11 nucleotides match TRBD2. Sequenced: PBMCs. CDR3 in amino acids: CSSSLVAGGRSGANVLTF. The CDR3 nucleotides read TGTTCCAGCAGCTTAGTAGCGGGAGGGCGATCTGGGGCCAACGTCCTGACTTTC.